Shown below are 8 T cell receptor beta chains from a single sample sequenced in a study of blood T cell repertoires in COVID-19. The repertoire was sequenced with immunoSEQ multiplex PCR; TCRdb's copy has only in-frame clones and lacks some. In the table there are 9,500 or so clones, roughly nine tenths of which are singletons. Sequencing used peripheral blood. The source is a human donor in a cohort sampled during active COVID-19.

The V call is TRBV7-2, the J call TRBJ2-7, with 9 bases aligning to TRBD1. Germline trimming cut 5 bases from V and 6 bases from J; bases unmatched to any gene: 8. The length of the CDR3 is 14 residues. Germline V gives CDR1 SGHTA, CDR2 FQGNSA. CDR3 sequence (DNA): TGTGCCAGCAGCCCGGGGGGACAGGGCTTCGAGCAGTACTTC. Translation gives CASSPGGQGFEQYF.

The chain combines TRBV20-1 with TRBJ1-1, with 11 bases aligning to TRBD1. Germline V gene lookup returns CDR1 DFQATT and CDR2 SNEGSKA (reference sequence). V was clipped by 3 bases and J by 7 bases; unmatched bases: 7. This CDR3 has 14 amino acids. CDR3 amino acids: CSASGDRGAIEAFF. The CDR3 bases are TGCAGTGCTAGTGGGGACAGGGGGGCGATTGAAGCTTTCTTT.

V usage is TRBV7-2 and J usage is TRBJ1-1; no clear D gene. Trimming took off 5 bases at V and 5 bases at J, with 15 bases between the two ends. This CDR3 contains 14 residues. Per the germline V gene, CDR1 is SGHTA and CDR2 is FQGNSA. In nucleotides, the CDR3 is TGTGCCAGCAGCCACTCCCCCGAGGAGACTGAAGCTTTCTTT. This translates into CASSHSPEETEAFF.

V gene TRBV10-3 combines with J gene TRBJ2-6; D unresolved. Trimming removed 4 bases at V and 0 bases at J, with 10 bases between. The CDR3 covers 16 residues. CDR1 ENHRY and CDR2 SYGVKD come from the germline V gene. CDR3 nucleotides: TGTGCCATCAGTGGACAAGAAAACTCTGGGGCCAACGTCCTGACTTTC. This codes for CAISGQENSGANVLTF.

The chain combines TRBV6-2 or TRBV6-3 with TRBJ2-7; no reliable D call. V dropped 1 base and J dropped 6 bases, with 4 bases sitting between them. The CDR3 consists of 11 residues. Germline V gives CDR1 MNHEY, CDR2 SVGEGT. Here the CDR3 DNA reads TGTGCCAGCAGTTACTTGCGCGAGCAGTACTTC. Translated, it gives CASSYLREQYF.

The V and J genes are TRBV18 and TRBJ1-3, with 8 bases matching TRBD1. With V trimmed by 3 bases and J by 1 base, 8 bases remained unmatched. CDR1 and CDR2 from the germline V gene are KGHSH and LQKENI. This CDR3 region has 17 residues. CDR3 loop: CASSPTRTGLSGNTIYF. The CDR3, as DNA: TGTGCCAGCTCACCCACTCGGACAGGGTTATCTGGAAACACCATATATTTT.

The genes are TRBV2 and TRBJ1-1; D is perhaps TRBD1 (5 bases). The CDR3 has 16 amino acids. Trimming took off 7 bases at V and 1 base at J, with 19 bases between the two ends. Germline CDR1 is SNHLY and CDR2 is FYNNEI. The CDR3 sequence is CASIRHRGLTNTEAFF. The CDR3 coding sequence is TGTGCCAGCATTCGCCATCGGGGACTAACGAACACTGAAGCTTTCTTT. Filled out from reference TRBV2 and TRBJ1-1, the complete variable domain reads EPEVTQTPSHQVTQMGQEVILRCVPISNHLYFYWYRQILGQKVEFLVSFYNNEISEKSEIFDDQFSVERPDGSNFTLKIRSTKLEDSAMYFCASIRHRGLTNTEAFFGQGTRLTVV.

This clone has only a few counts. The rearrangement links TRBV7-6 to TRBJ2-5; TRBD2 agrees at 8 bases. Germline CDR1 reads SGHVS; CDR2 reads FNYEAQ. With V trimmed by 1 base and J by 1 base, 5 bases remained unmatched. The CDR3 covers 16 residues. In DNA, the CDR3 is TGTGCCAGCAGCTTAGACGCGGGGGGATCCCAAGAGACCCAGTACTTC. This translates into CASSLDAGGSQETQYF.